This T cell receptor (beta chain) was observed in a study of blood T cell repertoires in COVID-19. In the source study's methods: By means of reference gene primer amplification, nucleated cell counts were estimated. TCRdb's copy holds only in-frame clones and misses some; the assay was immunoSEQ multiplex PCR. V, J and clone size were drawn from that table, and D and trimming were deduced from the DNA. Seen here are tens of thousands of clones, more than 70% observed once, and the top ten hold approximately 2.5%. Unmatched junction bases numbered 12, after V lost 8 bases and J lost 7 bases. This CDR3 comprises 14 residues. The germline V gene has CDR1 MNHEY and CDR2 SMNVEV (reference sequence). This clone was observed a handful of times.

The TCR was taken from a man in his 70s with COVID-19, enrolled during active disease. This chain joins TRBV27 and TRBJ2-7, with TRBD1 identical over 9 bases. The sequenced sample consisted of peripheral blood. CDR3 sequence: CASREAGQGNEQYF. Here the CDR3 DNA reads TGTGCCAGCCGCGAGGCGGGACAGGGAAATGAGCAGTACTTC.